This T cell receptor (beta chain) was sequenced in a study of T cells expressing NK-cell markers. Study at large: TCR beta repertoires came from sorted CD3+CD56+NKG2C+, CD3+CD56+NKG2C- and CD3+CD56-NKG2C+ T cells. Regarding the study as a whole: Among CD8+ T cells from five or six donors, dominant NKG2C+ clonotypes accounted for roughly 1.0-7.0%. Whether the expanded NKG2C+ T cell clones recognized HCMV remained unclear.

After re-calling the 5' RACE reads, TCRdb lists one entry per CDR3 protein, DNA absent. In all, the sample yields 450,000 to 600,000 distinct CDR3 sequences. CDR3 length equals 15 residues. As concerns this clonotype: The antigen remains undetermined.

This sequence joins TRBV12-3 or TRBV12-4 and TRBJ1-3; without DNA, the TCRdb call of TRBD1 cannot be checked. The receptor was isolated from a man aged 18 to 35 in good health. Sequences were obtained from blood T cells: a sorted CD56 or NKG2C T cell subset, CD4+ or CD8+ T cells, or bulk PBMC T cells (not recorded which). CDR3: CASRPGQGAGNTIYF.